The sample holds a few counts of the clone carrying this T cell receptor (beta chain). Semi-nested PCR with Nested Universal Primer A followed constant-region reverse priming of full-length variable regions. Using its own MiXCR run on the 5' RACE reads, TCRdb lists one record per CDR3 protein. The top ten hold around 4% of the sample, which has 30,000 to 40,000 distinct CDR3 sequences, 26% seen once. The CDR3 runs to 15 residues. CDR1 SGHTA and CDR2 FQGTGA come from the germline V gene. V trimming: 2 bases; J trimming: 6 bases; junction bases outside the gene matches: 9. Naive CD4+ T cells were purified with Tregs depleted by CD25.

The sequenced sample consisted of naive CD4+ T cells sorted from a lymph node. Subset here: naive CD4+ T cells, CD4+CD45RA+CD25-. This sequence originates from a female donor with breast cancer. The V call is TRBV7-3, the J call TRBJ1-2, with 7 bases lining up with TRBD1. CDR3 in amino acids: CASSLSGTEPHGYTF. In nucleotides, the CDR3 is TGTGCCAGCAGCTTATCGGGGACAGAGCCCCATGGCTACACCTTC.